The sequence of this T cell receptor beta chain was determined in a study of blood T cells in healthy people across ages. Study results and caveats: Older age went with lower TCR beta diversity per million T cells, in a roughly linear way. Naive and antigen-experienced cells were not separated, limiting conclusive comparison.

There are 16 residues in the CDR3. V lost 7 bases and J lost 2, with 18 bases in between. Total RNA extraction produced at least 6 micrograms (per sample) for the study. Comment on this clonotype: The antigen is undetermined.

A second about 6 to 12 cycle PCR used barcoded and J-beta primers. All cDNA molecules were each tagged by a template-switch adaptor with 12 random nucleotides. Via MiXCR, TCRdb re-called the 5' RACE reads, giving one row per CDR3 protein. The table has some 1.7 million distinct CDR3 sequences, 28% seen once. This chain joins TRBV12-3 or TRBV12-4 and TRBJ1-3; D gene uncertain. This TCR was sampled from a woman between 25 and 40 years old in good health. Sequencing was done on a sample of blood. This chain's CDR3 is CASKQTLLNPGNTIYF. As DNA, the CDR3 is TGTGCCAGCAAACAGACGCTCCTGAACCCTGGAAACACCATATATTTT.